Following are 24 T cell receptor beta chains from one sample sequenced in a study of blood T cell repertoires in COVID-19. TCRdb keeps only in-frame clones here, not all; method: immunoSEQ multiplex PCR. The sample yields around 210,000 clones, roughly 85% seen once. Sequenced sample: peripheral blood. Receptors were obtained from a man in his fifties with COVID-19, enrolled during active disease.

The gene calls are TRBV6-1 and TRBJ1-1; TRBD1 agrees at 11 bases. The length of the CDR3 is 19 residues. Unmatched junction bases numbered 13, after V lost 4 bases and J lost 0 bases. The germline V gene has CDR1 MNHNS and CDR2 SASEGT. CDR3 DNA: TGTGCCAGCAGTGGCCGGGACAGGGGGATCGCAATATTGAACACTGAAGCTTTCTTT. This sequence encodes CASSGRDRGIAILNTEAFF.

The chain has TRBV6-2 or TRBV6-3 and TRBJ2-1; 9 positions match TRBD1. The CDR3 runs 15 residues. Germline CDR1 reads MNHEY; CDR2 reads SVGEGT. The trim removed 2 bases at V and 6 bases at J, leaving 5 bases unmatched. The CDR3 spells CASSYGTGWVNEQFF. CDR3 coding DNA: TGTGCCAGCAGTTACGGGACAGGGTGGGTCAATGAGCAGTTCTTC.

CDR3 in amino acids: CATWGGAFNYGYTF. In DNA form, the CDR3 reads TGTGCCACCTGGGGCGGGGCCTTTAACTATGGCTACACCTTC. The V call is TRBV19, the J call TRBJ1-2; a possible D gene is TRBD1 (5 bases). The V and J ends lost 10 bases and 1 base respectively, with 16 bases between them. This CDR3 spans 14 amino acids. Looked up from germline, CDR1 is LNHDA and CDR2 is SQIVND (reference sequence).

The rearrangement joins TRBV5-1 to TRBJ1-1; 9 bases match TRBD1. CDR1 and CDR2 (germline): SGHRS, YFSETQ. The ends lost 1 base at V and 0 bases at J; junction bases unmatched: 10. The CDR3 has 18 amino acids. This chain's CDR3 is CASSLLGTGTDMNTEAFF. The CDR3 bases are TGCGCCAGCAGCTTGTTAGGGACAGGGACCGACATGAACACTGAAGCTTTCTTT.

The chain carries TRBV4-3 and TRBJ2-1; 7 bases agree with TRBD1. V lost 0 bases to trimming and J lost 7 bases; unmatched junction nucleotides: 9. This CDR3 contains 16 residues. Per the germline V gene, CDR1 is LGHNA and CDR2 is YSLEER. The CDR3 spells CASSQDVTTGWNEQFF. CDR3 DNA sequence: TGCGCCAGCAGCCAAGATGTCACGACAGGGTGGAATGAGCAGTTCTTC.

The rearrangement links TRBV6-2 or TRBV6-3 to TRBJ2-3; TRBD1 might be the D (5 bases). This CDR3 has 12 amino acids. Trimming shortened V by 6 bases and J by 3 bases, and 7 bases separated the two germline ends. CDR1 and CDR2 from the germline V gene are MNHEY and SVGEGT. The CDR3 sequence is CASSRTTDTQYF. The CDR3 bases are TGTGCCAGCAGCCGGACAACAGATACGCAGTATTTT.

This chain links TRBV30 with TRBJ1-1; tentatively, D is TRBD1 (6 bases). The CDR3 totals 14 residues. Germline V gene data show CDR1 as GTSNPN and CDR2 as SVGIG (reference sequence). V was pared by 2 bases and J by 1 base, with 11 bases between. This chain's CDR3 is CAWSLGRGNTEAFF. CDR3 nucleotides: TGTGCCTGGAGTTTGGGCAGGGGGAACACTGAAGCTTTCTTT.

This rearrangement joins TRBV5-1 to TRBJ2-6, with 7 bases fitting TRBD1. The germline CDR1 and CDR2 sequences are SGHRS and YFSETQ. This CDR3 comprises 16 residues. J gave up 3 bases and V 3 bases, and 6 bases lay outside the gene matches. The CDR3 DNA sequence: TGCGCCAGCAGCTCCTCCACAGGGGTTGGGGCCAACGTCCTGACTTTC. Its translation: CASSSSTGVGANVLTF.

This clone was recorded once. The CDR3: CASGLDRGTEAFF. Here the CDR3 DNA reads TGTGCTAGTGGCCTTGACAGGGGTACTGAAGCTTTCTTT. This chain joins TRBV12-5 and TRBJ1-1, with 8 bases fitting TRBD1. The V segment lost 6 bases and the J segment 5 bases; nucleotides outside the gene matches: 5. Germline V gene data show CDR1 as LGHNT and CDR2 as FRNRAP. This CDR3 is 13 amino acids long.

This clone has at least ten counts. The chain links TRBV21-1 to TRBJ2-7; TRBD1 was called by the table and not checked on the DNA. TRBV21-1 corresponds to a pseudogene. There are 16 residues in the CDR3. CDR3 residues: CASSLPGTVYLIEQYF. The CDR3 DNA follows: TGTGCCAGCAGCCTCCCGGGGACAGTTTACCTAATCGAGCAGTACTTC.

The chain joins TRBV6-5 to TRBJ2-5, with D possibly matching TRBD1 (7 bases). Trimming pared 8 bases from V and 5 bases from J, leaving 18 bases between. The CDR3 covers 14 residues. The germline gives CDR1 MNHEY, CDR2 SVGAGI. Written as DNA, the CDR3 is TGTGCCAGCGGACAAGGGGGCGCGGGGGAGACCCAGTACTTC. Translated, it gives CASGQGGAGETQYF.

The chain recombines TRBV19 with TRBJ2-5, with TRBD1 identical over 9 bases. Germline CDR1 reads LNHDA; CDR2 reads SQIVND (reference sequence). The length of the CDR3 is 16 residues. The junction had 9 bases not matched to a gene; V was cut back by 6 bases and J by 1 base. CDR3 DNA sequence: TGTGCCAGTAGGGCAGGGACAGGGATCCTCCAAGAGACCCAGTACTTC. Protein product: CASRAGTGILQETQYF. The entire variable domain, with the rest obtained from reference TRBV19 and TRBJ2-5, is as follows: DGGITQSPKYLFRKEGQNVTLSCEQNLNHDAMYWYRQDPGQGLRLIYYSQIVNDFQKGDIAEGYSVSREKKESFPLTVTSAQKNPTAFYLCASRAGTGILQETQYFGPGTRLLVL.

The CDR3 region has the DNA TGTGCCAGCAGCCAAGATCTTGAGGGGACAGCCTTCTATGGCTACACCTTC. Encoded protein: CASSQDLEGTAFYGYTF. The chain is built from TRBV4-2 and TRBJ1-2, with 7 bases identical to TRBD1. The V and J ends lost 0 bases and 4 bases, in that order; junction bases with no gene match: 11. The CDR3 runs 17 residues. The germline V gene encodes CDR1 LGHNA and CDR2 YNFKEQ.

The rearrangement links TRBV5-4 to TRBJ1-6; a possible D gene is TRBD1 (5 bases). V was cut by 1 base and J by 4 bases, with 6 bases left in between. Germline V gene lookup returns CDR1 SGHNT and CDR2 YYREEE (reference sequence). This CDR3 spans 14 amino acids. This chain's CDR3 is CASSLRGYNSPLHF. CDR3 DNA: TGTGCCAGCAGCTTGAGGGGATATAATTCACCCCTCCACTTT.

The chain has TRBV10-3 and TRBJ2-7; TRBD1 matches 8 bases. The V gene's germline CDR1 is ENHRY and CDR2 SYGVKD. Trimming removed 3 bases from V and 6 bases from J; junction bases left unmatched: 7. The length of the CDR3 is 14 residues. In DNA, the CDR3 is TGTGCCATCAGTGAAGCCCGGACAGGGTTCGAGCAGTACTTC. It is translated as CAISEARTGFEQYF.

The rearrangement uses TRBV24-1 and TRBJ1-5; D is perhaps TRBD1 (6 bases). The ends were cut back, 12 bases at V and 5 bases at J, with 13 bases in the middle. Germline CDR1 and CDR2: KGHDR and SFDVKD. This CDR3 has 12 amino acids. The DNA of the CDR3 is TGTGCCCCGACAGGAGCATATCAGCCCCAGCATTTT. It yields the protein CAPTGAYQPQHF.

CDR3 DNA sequence: TGTGCCAGCAGCCAAGAAGGGGGAGGGGGATACTACGAGCAGTACTTC. Amino acid sequence: CASSQEGGGGYYEQYF. The rearrangement joins TRBV3-1 (or the pseudogene TRBV3-2) to TRBJ2-7; D is possibly TRBD2 (7 bases). CDR3 length: 16 residues. Germline CDR1 reads LGHDT; CDR2 reads YNNKEL (reference sequence). Deletions cut 0 bases from V and 3 bases from J, with 15 bases between.

V gene TRBV28 combines with J gene TRBJ1-2; 8 bases line up with TRBD1. CDR1 and CDR2 (germline): MDHEN, SYDVKM. The CDR3 sequence is 15 residues long. Trimming took 6 bases from V and 5 from J; bases not matched to a gene: 11. CDR3: CASSSGGQDSYGYTF. Written as DNA, the CDR3 is TGTGCCAGCAGCTCAGGGGGCCAGGATTCTTATGGCTACACCTTC.

This chain joins TRBV5-6 and TRBJ1-4; D not resolved. This CDR3 is built from 14 residues. Trimming took 0 bases from V and 7 from J, leaving 10 bases between them. The germline gives CDR1 SGHDT, CDR2 YYEEEE. In DNA form, the CDR3 reads TGTGCCAGCAGCTTGGGGGAGGCTCCTGAAAAACTGTTTTTT. It specifies CASSLGEAPEKLFF.

This clone appeared a few times. The chain has TRBV7-2 and TRBJ1-6, with D perhaps matching TRBD1 (5 bases). Deletions cut 1 base from V and 8 bases from J, with 12 bases between. This CDR3 region has 15 residues. The germline gives CDR1 SGHTA, CDR2 FQGNSA. The CDR3 protein is CASSLVGGGDSPLHF. In DNA form, the CDR3 reads TGTGCCAGCAGCTTAGTGGGGGGAGGGGATTCACCCCTCCACTTT.

This clone showed up just once. The chain couples TRBV7-8 to TRBJ2-7, with TRBD2 identical over 9 bases. The CDR3 runs to 14 residues. With 4 bases clipped from V and 2 bases from J, the junction kept 3 bases outside the gene matches. CDR1 is SGHVS, CDR2 FQNEAQ, per germline. The CDR3 loop is CASSSSSGAYEQYF. CDR3 DNA sequence: TGTGCCAGCAGCTCTTCTAGCGGGGCCTACGAGCAGTACTTC.

The V call is TRBV24-1, the J call TRBJ1-5, with D possibly being TRBD1 (5 bases). Per the germline V gene, CDR1 is KGHDR and CDR2 is SFDVKD. The CDR3 sequence is 12 residues long. V was clipped by 8 bases and J by 5 bases, with 9 bases between them. The CDR3 nucleotides are TGTGCCACCAACGACAGTGATCAGCCCCAGCATTTT. The encoded protein is CATNDSDQPQHF.

Many counts were recorded for this clone. The rearrangement joins TRBV4-1 to TRBJ1-4; the D gene is possibly TRBD1 (5 bases). Germline assignment: CDR1 MGHRA and CDR2 YSYEKL. The V and J ends lost 8 bases and 8 bases respectively, with 9 bases between them. The length of the CDR3 is 11 residues. CDR3: CASARGEKLFF. The CDR3 DNA reads as TGCGCCAGCGCGCGGGGGGAAAAACTGTTTTTT.

This chain links TRBV7-2 with TRBJ2-7, with D tentatively TRBD2 (7 bases). V gave up 5 bases and J gave up 7 bases, with 18 bases separating them. This CDR3 spans 14 amino acids. From germline, CDR1 is SGHTA and CDR2 FQGNSA. Here the CDR3 DNA reads TGTGCCAGCAGCCCCGGGGGCGGGGGTAGGGAGCAGTACTTC. Translation: CASSPGGGGREQYF.